The 25 T cell receptor beta chains listed next were all sequenced from one sample in a study of beta chain features in type 1 diabetes. What was sequenced were expressed TCRB transcripts, since all of the isolated RNA had been reverse transcribed. Some clones are missing from TCRdb's copy, which holds only in-frame ones; the method was immunoSEQ multiplex PCR. The table records more than 300,000 clones, roughly 15% of them present only once. Sample: naive CD4+ T cells from blood. These receptors all stem from a woman aged 18-35 years in good health.

The V gene is TRBV29-1, the J gene TRBJ1-2, with 9 bases matching TRBD1. J lost 7 bases, V lost 7 bases, and 4 bases had no gene match. CDR3 length equals 11 residues. The germline V gene has CDR1 SQVTM and CDR2 ANQGSEA. In DNA, the CDR3 is TGCAGCGGGGGACAGGGAGGTGGCTACACCTTC. Its protein is CSGGQGGGYTF.

The chain couples TRBV4-2 to TRBJ2-2; weak D call: TRBD2 (5 bases). The CDR3 totals 17 residues. The V gene lost 1 base and the J gene lost 2 bases, with 14 bases spanning the gap. Germline CDR1 and CDR2: LGHNA and YNFKEQ. The CDR3 coding sequence is TGTGCCAGCAGCCAAGTTCGGGATAGCTCCAACACCGGGGAGCTGTTTTTT. Protein product: CASSQVRDSSNTGELFF.

CDR3: CASSNWDRQYEQYF. The CDR3 DNA is TGTGCCAGCTCAAACTGGGACAGACAGTACGAGCAGTACTTC. The V call is TRBV18, the J call TRBJ2-7; 7 nucleotides line up with TRBD1. This CDR3 has 14 amino acids. Per germline, CDR1 KGHSH and CDR2 LQKENI. V dropped 5 bases and J dropped 4; count of bases not matched to a gene: 8.

The V call is TRBV30, the J call TRBJ2-7; 12 bases map to TRBD2. CDR3 size: 16 residues. The V gene end was trimmed by 1 base and the J gene end by 7 bases; junction bases not matched to a gene: 11. CDR1 GTSNPN and CDR2 SVGIG come from the germline V gene (reference sequence). The CDR3 sequence: CAWSGNRLAGVEEQYF. The CDR3 DNA sequence: TGTGCCTGGAGTGGGAACCGACTAGCGGGAGTAGAAGAGCAGTACTTC. The full variable domain, in which reference TRBV30 and TRBJ2-7 provide the parts outside the CDR3, is SQTIHQWPATLVQPVGSPLSLECTVEGTSNPNLYWYRQAAGRGLQLLFYSVGIGQISSEVPQNLSASRPQDRQFILSSKKLLLSDSGFYLCAWSGNRLAGVEEQYFGPGTRLTVT.

This clone was seen a handful of times. The J gene is TRBJ1-1, the V gene TRBV6-4, with TRBD1 as a possible D gene (6 bases). CDR1 MRHNA and CDR2 SNTAGT come from the germline V gene. The CDR3 loop spans 13 amino acids. Deletions cut 10 bases from V and 0 bases from J, with 12 bases between. The CDR3 DNA follows: TGTGCCACCGCTGGACAGATGAACACTGAAGCTTTCTTT. As protein: CATAGQMNTEAFF.

This clone was counted a few times. This chain links TRBV7-2 with TRBJ1-1; a possible D gene is TRBD1 (5 bases). CDR3 size: 12 residues. Trimming shortened V by 2 bases and J by 7 bases, and 8 bases separated the two germline ends. Germline CDR1 SGHTA, CDR2 FQGNSA. This chain's CDR3 is CASSLRQSEAFF. For the CDR3, the DNA is TGTGCCAGCAGCTTAAGACAGAGTGAAGCTTTCTTT.

CDR3 DNA: TGTGCCAGCAGTGATGCCAGGATCCCCTCCTACGAGCAGTACTTC. This sequence encodes CASSDARIPSYEQYF. The V and J genes are TRBV25-1 and TRBJ2-7; D remains unclear. Trimming took 3 bases from V and 0 from J, leaving 12 bases between them. Germline V CDR1 and CDR2: MGHDK, SYGVNS. The CDR3 consists of 15 residues.

This rearrangement joins TRBV15 to TRBJ2-1, with 9 positions matching TRBD1. This CDR3 has 16 residues. CDR1 and CDR2 from the germline V gene are LNHNV and YYDKDF (reference sequence). V was pared by 2 bases and J by 0 bases, with 2 bases of the junction left unmatched. For the CDR3, the DNA is TGTGCCACCAGCAGAAACAGGGGGCTCTCCTACAATGAGCAGTTCTTC. It specifies CATSRNRGLSYNEQFF. Variable domain in full (rest from reference TRBV15 and TRBJ2-1): DAMVIQNPRYQVTQFGKPVTLSCSQTLNHNVMYWYQQKSSQAPKLLFHYYDKDFNNEADTPDNFQSRRPNTSFCFLDIRSPGLGDTAMYLCATSRNRGLSYNEQFFGPGTRLTVL.

This chain joins TRBV28 and TRBJ2-7, with 11 bases lining up with TRBD2. V lost 5 bases, J lost 2 bases, and 8 bases stayed unmatched. Germline V gene data show CDR1 as MDHEN and CDR2 as SYDVKM. The CDR3 spans 16 residues. DNA for the CDR3: TGTGCCAGCAGTCCCGGACTAGCGGGCGCCGCCTACGAGCAGTACTTC. This codes for CASSPGLAGAAYEQYF.

This clone was seen only a few times. Other DNA sequences of this sample code for an identical CDR3. CDR3 protein: CASGRETQYF. CDR3 sequence (DNA): TGTGCCAGCGGTCGGGAGACCCAGTACTTC. The chain joins TRBV28 to TRBJ2-5; D remains unclear. The CDR3 length is 10 residues. The V end was cut by 8 bases, the J end by 5 bases, with 6 bases between. The germline V gene has CDR1 MDHEN and CDR2 SYDVKM.

This sequence joins TRBV29-1 and TRBJ2-5; TRBD1 might be the D (6 bases). Trimming cost V 4 bases and J 5 bases, with 20 bases left between them. Germline V CDR1 and CDR2: SQVTM, ANQGSEA. The CDR3 runs to 15 residues. The DNA of the CDR3 is TGCAGCGTTGGGGAAGAGGGGGTTAGGAGGGAGACCCAGTACTTC. It codes for CSVGEEGVRRETQYF.

The table lists this clone with a few counts. V is TRBV30 and J is TRBJ1-1; D not certain. The CDR3 is 13 amino acids. Trimming pared 5 bases from V and 3 bases from J, leaving 13 bases between. Germline CDR1 GTSNPN, CDR2 SVGIG (reference sequence). CDR3: CAWARSLDTEAFF. Written as DNA, the CDR3 is TGTGCCTGGGCCCGTAGTCTGGACACTGAAGCTTTCTTT.

This clone showed up just once. The V and J genes are TRBV28 and TRBJ1-1; weak D call: TRBD1 (6 bases). The germline V and J ends were trimmed by 6 bases and 3 bases, with 17 bases remaining between them. Germline CDR1 MDHEN, CDR2 SYDVKM. This CDR3 comprises 15 residues. CDR3 sequence: CASSPRTGSYTEAFF. CDR3 DNA: TGTGCCAGCAGCCCTAGAACAGGGTCGTACACTGAAGCTTTCTTT. Variable domain in full (rest from reference TRBV28 and TRBJ1-1): DVKVTQSSRYLVKRTGEKVFLECVQDMDHENMFWYRQDPGLGLRLIYFSYDVKMKEKGDIPEGYSVSREKKERFSLILESASTNQTSMYLCASSPRTGSYTEAFFGQGTRLTVV.

V gene TRBV6-5 combines with J gene TRBJ2-7; 9 bases fit TRBD2. Trimming cost V 5 bases and J 5 bases; bases outside gene matches: 10. The CDR3 length is 15 residues. Germline V lookup: CDR1 MNHEY, CDR2 SVGAGI. CDR3 DNA sequence: TGTGCCAGCAGTGGTCGGCTAGCGGGATCTCACGAGCAGTACTTC. This encodes CASSGRLAGSHEQYF.

This chain connects TRBV7-9 to TRBJ2-3; TRBD2 aligns across 9 bases. V was clipped by 2 bases and J by 2 bases; unmatched bases: 2. This CDR3 is 15 amino acids long. CDR1 and CDR2 (germline): SEHNR, FQNEAQ (reference sequence). CDR3 loop: CASSLRTSVTDTQYF. The CDR3, as DNA: TGTGCCAGCAGCTTAAGGACTAGCGTCACAGATACGCAGTATTTT.

This clone was observed a few times. The chain combines TRBV19 with TRBJ2-1, with TRBD2 matching over 8 bases. Germline lookup yields CDR1 LNHDA and CDR2 SQIVND (reference sequence). The ends lost 0 bases at V and 8 bases at J; junction bases unmatched: 9. The CDR3 totals 16 residues. This CDR3 is CASSIDQRAGVYEQFF. The CDR3 DNA follows: TGTGCCAGTAGTATAGATCAGCGAGCGGGAGTCTATGAGCAGTTCTTC. The whole variable domain, filled in from reference TRBV19 and TRBJ2-1, reads DGGITQSPKYLFRKEGQNVTLSCEQNLNHDAMYWYRQDPGQGLRLIYYSQIVNDFQKGDIAEGYSVSREKKESFPLTVTSAQKNPTAFYLCASSIDQRAGVYEQFFGPGTRLTVL.

This clone has a handful of counts. The chain joins TRBV29-1 to TRBJ2-7; possible D gene TRBD2, 6 bases. In germline, CDR1 is SQVTM, CDR2 ANQGSEA. The CDR3 is 15 amino acids. The germline V and J ends were trimmed by 4 bases and 3 bases, with 19 bases remaining between them. The CDR3 nucleotides are TGCAGCGTTGGATTTCGCGGGACCATTCGCTACGAGCAGTACTTC. It codes for CSVGFRGTIRYEQYF.

The rearrangement joins TRBV25-1 to TRBJ2-7, with TRBD2 matching over 7 bases. After removal of 8 bases from V and 7 bases from J, the junction contained 8 bases not matched to a gene. Per germline, CDR1 MGHDK and CDR2 SYGVNS. The CDR3 extends over 12 amino acids. In DNA form, the CDR3 reads TGTGCCAGCGTCGGGGGAGGGTGGGAGCAGTACTTC. Its translation is CASVGGGWEQYF.

The chain combines TRBV30 with TRBJ2-7; D may be TRBD2 (6 bases). The CDR3 runs 15 residues. V shed 0 bases and J shed 5 bases, with 17 bases lying between them. Germline CDR1 reads GTSNPN; CDR2 reads SVGIG (reference sequence). Here the CDR3 DNA reads TGTGCCTGGAGTGTACTTTCCGGGAGTCCCAACGAGCAGTACTTC. Translating it yields CAWSVLSGSPNEQYF.

The chain combines TRBV9 with TRBJ2-3, with D possibly being TRBD2 (6 bases). The CDR3 contains 15 residues. Trimming left V 6 bases short and J 1 base short, with 15 bases between. Germline values: CDR1 SGDLS, CDR2 YYNGEE. The CDR3 loop is CASKRGGTGTDTQYF. As DNA, the CDR3 is TGTGCCAGCAAAAGGGGCGGGACTGGCACAGATACGCAGTATTTT.

This chain uses TRBV18 with TRBJ2-6; 7 bases agree with TRBD1. Losses at the gene ends were 8 bases for V and 3 bases for J; bases not matched to a gene: 10. This CDR3 contains 16 residues. Germline assignment: CDR1 KGHSH and CDR2 LQKENI. The DNA of the CDR3 is TGTGCCAGCGCAACAAGGGGGCCGAGTGGGGCCAACGTCCTGACTTTC. The encoded protein is CASATRGPSGANVLTF.

This clone was detected only a few times. The chain links TRBV7-9 to TRBJ2-3; D is unclear. The CDR3 is made up of 11 amino acids. Trimming cost V 3 bases and J 8 bases, with 6 bases left between them. Germline V gives CDR1 SEHNR, CDR2 FQNEAQ (reference sequence). The CDR3 DNA follows: TGTGCCAGCAGCTTTTCGGGTACGCAGTATTTT. The encoded protein is CASSFSGTQYF. The entire variable domain, with the rest obtained from reference TRBV7-9 and TRBJ2-3, is as follows: DTGVSQNPRHKITKRGQNVTFRCDPISEHNRLYWYRQTLGQGPEFLTYFQNEAQLEKSRLLSDRFSAERPKGSFSTLEIQRTEQGDSAMYLCASSFSGTQYFGPGTRLTVL.

This clone was seen a few times. The rearrangement joins TRBV29-1 to TRBJ1-5; the match to TRBD1 covers 7 bases. The CDR3 loop spans 14 amino acids. CDR1 is SQVTM and CDR2 is ANQGSEA in the germline V gene. The V and J ends lost 4 bases and 2 bases, in that order; junction bases with no gene match: 5. This CDR3 reads CSVGQGSGNQPQHF. The CDR3 DNA reads TGCAGCGTTGGACAGGGATCCGGCAATCAGCCCCAGCATTTT.

The rearrangement links TRBV20-1 to TRBJ2-7; the D is unclear. There are 11 residues in the CDR3. Germline assignment: CDR1 DFQATT and CDR2 SNEGSKA (reference sequence). The V end was cut by 3 bases, the J end by 1 base, with 4 bases between. The CDR3 loop reads CSASISYEQYF. DNA for the CDR3: TGCAGTGCTAGTATTTCCTACGAGCAGTACTTC.

This clone was counted between two and nine times. The genes are TRBV28 and TRBJ2-5; TRBD2 agrees at 9 bases. The CDR3 extends over 13 amino acids. Per germline, CDR1 MDHEN and CDR2 SYDVKM. Germline trimming cut 8 bases from V and 5 bases from J; bases unmatched to any gene: 6. The CDR3, as DNA: TGTGCCAGCCTAGCGGGGAATTCGGAGACCCAGTACTTC. The encoded protein is CASLAGNSETQYF.